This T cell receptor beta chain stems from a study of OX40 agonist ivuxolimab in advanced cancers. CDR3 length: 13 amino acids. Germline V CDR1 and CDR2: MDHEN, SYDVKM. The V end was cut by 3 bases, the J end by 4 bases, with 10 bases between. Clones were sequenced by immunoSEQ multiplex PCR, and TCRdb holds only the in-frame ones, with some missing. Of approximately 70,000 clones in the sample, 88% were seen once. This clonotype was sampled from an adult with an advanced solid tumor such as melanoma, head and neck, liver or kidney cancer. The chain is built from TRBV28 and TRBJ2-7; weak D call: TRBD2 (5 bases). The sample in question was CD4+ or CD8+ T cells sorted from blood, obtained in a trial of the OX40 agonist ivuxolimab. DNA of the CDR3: TGTGCCAGCAGTTTCCTTCGCGGGTACGAGCAGTACTTC. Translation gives CASSFLRGYEQYF.